These 2 T cell receptor beta chains originate from one sample sequenced in a study of blood T cell repertoires in COVID-19. Clones were read by immunoSEQ multiplex PCR, and TCRdb kept only the in-frame ones, dropping some. This table holds 130,000 to 150,000 clones, under 85% found once. The specimen sequenced was peripheral blood. These receptor sequences come from a human donor in a cohort sampled during active COVID-19.

This chain uses TRBV19 with TRBJ2-1; 12 bases match TRBD2. The junction had 7 bases not matched to a gene; V was cut back by 4 bases and J by 0 bases. The CDR3 sequence is 18 residues long. Germline loops: CDR1 LNHDA, CDR2 SQIVND (reference sequence). The CDR3 DNA is TGTGCCAGTAGTAGGGGACTAGCGGGTTCGAGCTCCTACAATGAGCAGTTCTTC. Its protein is CASSRGLAGSSSYNEQFF.

J is TRBJ2-5 and V is TRBV30; 11 bases are a match to TRBD2. The V and J ends lost 1 base and 5 bases, in that order; junction bases with no gene match: 3. CDR1 is GTSNPN and CDR2 is SVGIG in the germline V gene (reference sequence). The CDR3 length is 14 residues. CDR3 residues: CAWSASGGKETQYF. CDR3 sequence (DNA): TGTGCCTGGAGTGCTAGCGGGGGGAAGGAGACCCAGTACTTC.